This T cell receptor beta chain appears in the sequencing data of a study of control samples from healthy donors and cancer patients. The CDR3 covers 19 residues. Germline CDR1 is LNHDA and CDR2 is SQIVND (reference sequence). V was clipped by 5 bases and J by 0 bases; unmatched bases: 10. The assay was immunoSEQ multiplex PCR, and TCRdb's table has in-frame clones only and misses some. The sample holds 100,000 to 150,000 clones, 92% seen once. The TCR comes from a man at least 80 years old with head and neck cancer. The chain couples TRBV19 to TRBJ1-6; 10 bases line up with TRBD1. The sequenced sample consisted of PBMCs. The CDR3 protein is CASSPRQGASSSYNSPLHF. The CDR3 bases are TGTGCCAGTAGTCCAAGACAGGGGGCCTCAAGCTCCTATAATTCACCCCTCCACTTT.